Shown below are 27 T cell receptor beta chains from a single sample sequenced in a study of long-term antiretroviral therapy in people with HIV. The libraries were made with immunoSEQ v3.0 at survey level. The assay was immunoSEQ multiplex PCR, and TCRdb's table has in-frame clones only and misses some. The sample lists about 7,600 clones; around 73% were seen once. Sequenced material: unsorted PBMCs, taken 0.2 years after starting antiretroviral therapy. The receptors derive from a man aged 40-55 years with HIV.

V is TRBV5-1 and J is TRBJ2-1; TRBD2 aligns across 9 bases. The CDR3 consists of 13 residues. V shed 4 bases, J shed 4 bases, and the junction held 0 bases outside the gene matches. CDR1 SGHRS and CDR2 YFSETQ come from the germline V gene. This chain's CDR3 is CASSSGGYNEQFF. CDR3 DNA sequence: TGCGCCAGCAGCAGCGGGGGGTACAATGAGCAGTTCTTC.

V and J are TRBV5-1 and TRBJ2-3; 15 positions agree with TRBD2. Germline V lookup: CDR1 SGHRS, CDR2 YFSETQ. Germline trimming cut 2 bases from V and 3 bases from J; bases unmatched to any gene: 10. The CDR3 has 19 residues. CDR3 protein: CASSLGLAGGRYWTDTQYF. The DNA of the CDR3 is TGCGCCAGCAGCTTAGGACTAGCGGGGGGGCGATATTGGACAGATACGCAGTATTTT.

The chain combines TRBV15 with TRBJ1-4; 9 positions match TRBD1. CDR1 is LNHNV, CDR2 YYDKDF, per germline (reference sequence). Trimming took 0 bases from V and 7 from J; bases not matched to a gene: 6. CDR3 length: 16 amino acids. The CDR3 DNA follows: TGTGCCACCAGCAGAGATAGGACAGGGGTTAGTGAAAAACTGTTTTTT. It encodes CATSRDRTGVSEKLFF.

The chain employs TRBV27 and TRBJ2-2, with 10 bases aligning to TRBD2. V shed 7 bases, J shed 7 bases, and the junction held 6 bases outside the gene matches. CDR3 length: 14 residues. Germline V gives CDR1 MNHEY, CDR2 SMNVEV (reference sequence). The CDR3 loop is CASKKRGGLGELFF. CDR3 DNA sequence: TGTGCCAGCAAAAAGCGGGGGGGCCTCGGGGAGCTGTTTTTT.

This clone was seen only once. The gene calls are TRBV9 and TRBJ1-5, with 8 bases aligning to TRBD1. The CDR3 totals 14 residues. The germline CDR1 and CDR2 sequences are SGDLS and YYNGEE. The V segment lost 5 bases and the J segment 7 bases; nucleotides outside the gene matches: 8. The CDR3 DNA sequence: TGTGCCAGCAGTCCCGGACAGGGAAGACAGCCCCAGCATTTT. Translating gives CASSPGQGRQPQHF.

V usage is TRBV5-6 and J usage is TRBJ1-1; a possible D gene is TRBD1 (5 bases). Germline V gene data show CDR1 as SGHDT and CDR2 as YYEEEE. The CDR3 is made up of 16 amino acids. Trimming removed 4 bases from V and 1 base from J, with 17 bases in between. The CDR3 reads CASSPRGIFGNTEAFF. In DNA form, the CDR3 reads TGTGCCAGCAGCCCGCGGGGGATTTTCGGGAACACTGAAGCTTTCTTT.

CDR3 sequence reads: CASSFDPRMGANVLTF. Written as DNA, the CDR3 is TGTGCCAGCAGCTTCGATCCGCGGATGGGGGCCAACGTCCTGACTTTC. The chain is built from TRBV7-2 and TRBJ2-6; D call uncertain. This CDR3 is built from 16 residues. Trimming cost V 3 bases and J 4 bases, with 13 bases left between them. CDR1 is SGHTA, CDR2 FQGNSA, per germline.

The chain is built from TRBV5-1 and TRBJ2-7; possibly TRBD2 for D (6 bases). Germline V gene sequence: CDR1 SGHRS, CDR2 YFSETQ. This CDR3 comprises 14 residues. V dropped 3 bases and J dropped 3 bases, with 13 bases sitting between them. CDR3 residues: CASSWGYGSYEQYF. CDR3 coding DNA: TGCGCCAGCAGCTGGGGCTACGGGAGCTACGAGCAGTACTTC.

This chain uses TRBV5-1 with TRBJ2-1; 12 bases agree with TRBD2. The V segment lost 5 bases and the J segment 4 bases; nucleotides outside the gene matches: 7. CDR1 SGHRS and CDR2 YFSETQ come from the germline V gene. This CDR3 region has 16 residues. CDR3 nucleotide sequence: TGCGCCAGCAGTCCGACTAGCGGGGGTATATACAATGAGCAGTTCTTC. This translates into CASSPTSGGIYNEQFF.

The chain couples TRBV10-3 to TRBJ1-2, with 7 bases that match TRBD1. After removal of 0 bases from V and 0 bases from J, the junction contained 10 bases not matched to a gene. The CDR3 loop spans 18 amino acids. The germline V gene has CDR1 ENHRY and CDR2 SYGVKD. This CDR3 is CAISESLRGTGANYGYTF. The DNA for the CDR3 is TGTGCCATCAGTGAGTCGTTGCGGGGTACAGGGGCTAACTATGGCTACACCTTC.

A single count supports this clone. The V gene is TRBV9, the J gene TRBJ2-7; 8 nucleotides line up with TRBD1. CDR3 length equals 17 residues. Per the germline V gene, CDR1 is SGDLS and CDR2 is YYNGEE. The V segment lost 1 base and the J segment 3 bases; nucleotides outside the gene matches: 12. CDR3 sequence reads: CASSVSPDRETGYEQYF. In DNA form, the CDR3 reads TGTGCCAGCAGCGTATCTCCGGACAGGGAGACCGGCTACGAGCAGTACTTC. The full variable domain, rest sourced from reference TRBV9 and TRBJ2-7, is DSGVTQTPKHLITATGQRVTLRCSPRSGDLSVYWYQQSLDQGLQFLIQYYNGEERAKGNILERFSAQQFPDLHSELNLSSLELGDSALYFCASSVSPDRETGYEQYFGPGTRLTVT.

The genes are TRBV11-2 and TRBJ1-1; 7 nucleotides agree with TRBD1. From germline, CDR1 is SGHAT and CDR2 FQNNGV. The CDR3 consists of 15 residues. Unmatched junction bases numbered 6, after V lost 5 bases and J lost 0 bases. The DNA for the CDR3 is TGTGCCAGCAGCCCATTCCAGGGGGTGAACACTGAAGCTTTCTTT. Its protein product is CASSPFQGVNTEAFF.

This clone is judged medium-sized. An end of the junction does not agree with germline; a read error may underlie this. This rearrangement joins TRBV19 to TRBJ1-2; possible D gene TRBD1, 5 bases. Germline V gene lookup returns CDR1 LNHDA and CDR2 SQIVND (reference sequence). This CDR3 is built from 14 residues. CDR3 nucleotides: TGTGCCAGTAGTCTAGACAGTCTCAACTATGGCTACACCTTC. Translation gives CASSLDSLNYGYTF.

The chain combines TRBV19 with TRBJ2-3, with D perhaps TRBD1 (6 bases). This CDR3 has 15 amino acids. Germline CDR1 and CDR2: LNHDA and SQIVND (reference sequence). V lost 1 base and J lost 4, with 12 bases in between. The CDR3 loop is CASSIGTGWADTQYF. The CDR3 DNA reads TGTGCCAGTAGTATAGGTACAGGGTGGGCAGATACGCAGTATTTT.

This chain connects TRBV2 to TRBJ1-4, with D tentatively TRBD1 (6 bases). Trimming stripped 6 bases from V and 3 bases from J, with 14 bases between. The CDR3 has 15 residues. Per the germline V gene, CDR1 is SNHLY and CDR2 is FYNNEI. In DNA, the CDR3 is TGTGCCAGCAGCCTACAGGGATGGGCTAATGAAAAACTGTTTTTT. Protein sequence: CASSLQGWANEKLFF.

V and J are TRBV19 and TRBJ1-4; D remains unclear. The CDR3 runs 13 residues. Between the trimmed V and J ends, which lost 4 bases and 8 bases, there was a span of 11 bases. Germline values: CDR1 LNHDA, CDR2 SQIVND (reference sequence). DNA of the CDR3: TGTGCCAGTAGTAAACCCCAGGCGGAAAAACTGTTTTTT. Amino acids: CASSKPQAEKLFF. Supplemented by reference TRBV19 and TRBJ1-4, the full variable domain reads DGGITQSPKYLFRKEGQNVTLSCEQNLNHDAMYWYRQDPGQGLRLIYYSQIVNDFQKGDIAEGYSVSREKKESFPLTVTSAQKNPTAFYLCASSKPQAEKLFFGSGTQLSVL.

This clone was seen only a few times. The rearrangement joins TRBV7-9 to TRBJ2-2, with D perhaps matching TRBD1 (6 bases). CDR3 size: 15 residues. The germline V gene has CDR1 SEHNR and CDR2 FQNEAQ (reference sequence). The V end was cut by 4 bases, the J end by 6 bases, with 15 bases between. The DNA for the CDR3 is TGTGCCAGCAGCTCCTACTCAGGGGTGGCCGGGGAGCTGTTTTTT. Its protein is CASSSYSGVAGELFF.

Only a few counts were recorded for this clone. Written as DNA, the CDR3 is TGTGCCAGCAGCTTAAGACAGGGCCAGGAGGACTATAATTCACCCCTCCACTTT. It encodes CASSLRQGQEDYNSPLHF. J is TRBJ1-6 and V is TRBV7-2, with 7 bases that match TRBD1. Germline V gene sequence: CDR1 SGHTA, CDR2 FQGNSA. With V trimmed by 2 bases and J by 3 bases, 10 bases remained unmatched. CDR3 length: 18 amino acids.

CDR3 sequence reads: CASSWGQGDSYEQYF. DNA of the CDR3: TGTGCCAGCAGCTGGGGACAGGGGGATTCCTACGAGCAGTACTTC. The chain uses TRBV5-6 and TRBJ2-7; TRBD1 matches 11 bases. V shed 3 bases, J shed 1 base, and the junction held 3 bases outside the gene matches. Germline V gives CDR1 SGHDT, CDR2 YYEEEE. The CDR3 length is 15 residues. The full variable domain, in which reference TRBV5-6 and TRBJ2-7 provide the parts outside the CDR3, is DAGVTQSPTHLIKTRGQQVTLRCSPKSGHDTVSWYQQALGQGPQFIFQYYEEEERQRGNFPDRFSGHQFPNYSSELNVNALLLGDSALYLCASSWGQGDSYEQYFGPGTRLTVT.

The chain joins TRBV10-3 to TRBJ2-7; D ambiguous. CDR3 size: 15 residues. Looked up from germline, CDR1 is ENHRY and CDR2 is SYGVKD. Trimming cost V 0 bases and J 9 bases, with 18 bases left between them. The CDR3 DNA reads as TGTGCCATCAGTGAGTCGCCCCCCGACCTTCTAGGGCAGTACTTC. This translates into CAISESPPDLLGQYF.

The rearrangement joins TRBV2 to TRBJ1-2, with TRBD1 matching over 10 bases. J gave up 4 bases and V 5 bases, and 4 bases lay outside the gene matches. CDR1 is SNHLY and CDR2 is FYNNEI in the germline V gene. This CDR3 is 14 amino acids long. The CDR3 loop reads CASSRRTGGYGYTF. CDR3 bases: TGTGCCAGCAGTCGAAGGACAGGGGGCTATGGCTACACCTTC.

This clone was seen a few times. The V and J genes are TRBV27 and TRBJ2-7; a weak D match, TRBD2 (6 bases). Trimming cost V 6 bases and J 6 bases, with 15 bases left between them. The CDR3 has 13 residues. CDR1 and CDR2 (germline): MNHEY, SMNVEV (reference sequence). DNA for the CDR3: TGTGCCAGCAGCCTCGGGGGTTTTGCCGAGCAGTACTTC. It translates to CASSLGGFAEQYF.

V usage is TRBV11-3 and J usage is TRBJ2-7; 8 positions agree with TRBD1. Per the germline V gene, CDR1 is SGHNT and CDR2 is YENEEA. V was pared by 4 bases and J by 0 bases, with 8 bases of the junction left unmatched. The CDR3 has 16 residues. The chain's CDR3 is CASSSRRGQDSYEQYF. The CDR3 region has the DNA TGTGCCAGCAGCTCCCGTCGGGGACAGGACTCCTACGAGCAGTACTTC.

The genes are TRBV19 and TRBJ1-1; perhaps TRBD1 as D (5 bases). With 6 bases removed from V and 4 bases from J, the gap between germline ends came to 9 bases. Germline CDR1 is LNHDA and CDR2 is SQIVND (reference sequence). CDR3 length equals 12 residues. CDR3 DNA sequence: TGTGCCAGTAGATCCGGGGGCACTGAAGCTTTCTTT. It encodes CASRSGGTEAFF.

The V call is TRBV2, the J call TRBJ2-3; TRBD1 might be the D (6 bases). The CDR3 is 14 residues long. V shed 2 bases and J shed 2 bases, with 8 bases lying between them. Germline CDR1 reads SNHLY; CDR2 reads FYNNEI. The CDR3 protein is CASSEQGLTDTQYF. The DNA of the CDR3 is TGTGCCAGCAGTGAACAGGGGCTCACAGATACGCAGTATTTT.

This clone appeared a single time. The J gene is TRBJ2-3, the V gene TRBV11-3; TRBD1 matches 12 bases. Germline V gene sequence: CDR1 SGHNT, CDR2 YENEEA. After removal of 4 bases from V and 4 bases from J, the junction contained 6 bases not matched to a gene. This CDR3 comprises 16 residues. CDR3 amino acids: CASSWGQGALADTQYF. The CDR3 coding sequence is TGTGCCAGCAGCTGGGGACAGGGGGCGCTGGCAGATACGCAGTATTTT.

This clone showed up just a few times. V usage is TRBV2 and J usage is TRBJ1-5, with 7 nucleotides matching TRBD1. Germline assignment: CDR1 SNHLY and CDR2 FYNNEI. The CDR3 is 15 amino acids. Trimming cost V 6 bases and J 3 bases; bases outside gene matches: 8. For the CDR3, the DNA is TGTGCCAGCAGCCCATCCGACAGGGACAATCAGCCCCAGCATTTT. The encoded protein is CASSPSDRDNQPQHF.